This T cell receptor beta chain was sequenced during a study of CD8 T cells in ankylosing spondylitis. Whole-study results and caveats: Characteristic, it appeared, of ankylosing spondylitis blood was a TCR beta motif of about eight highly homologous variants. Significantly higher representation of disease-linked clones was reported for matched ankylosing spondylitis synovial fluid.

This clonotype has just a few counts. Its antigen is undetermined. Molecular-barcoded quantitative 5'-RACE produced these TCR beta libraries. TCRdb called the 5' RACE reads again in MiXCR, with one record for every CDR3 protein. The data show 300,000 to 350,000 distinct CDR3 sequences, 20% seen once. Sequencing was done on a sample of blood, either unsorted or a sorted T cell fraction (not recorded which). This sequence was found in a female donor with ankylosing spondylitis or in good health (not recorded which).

The CDR3 DNA reads as TGCGCCACCCAATCTTCTGGCGGGAGCTCCTACAATGAGCAGTTCTTC. It is translated as CATQSSGGSSYNEQFF. This chain links TRBV5-1 with TRBJ2-1; 7 positions match TRBD2. CDR1 SGHRS and CDR2 YFSETQ come from the germline V gene. The CDR3 has 16 amino acids. V gave up 9 bases and J gave up 0 bases; unmatched junction bases: 12.